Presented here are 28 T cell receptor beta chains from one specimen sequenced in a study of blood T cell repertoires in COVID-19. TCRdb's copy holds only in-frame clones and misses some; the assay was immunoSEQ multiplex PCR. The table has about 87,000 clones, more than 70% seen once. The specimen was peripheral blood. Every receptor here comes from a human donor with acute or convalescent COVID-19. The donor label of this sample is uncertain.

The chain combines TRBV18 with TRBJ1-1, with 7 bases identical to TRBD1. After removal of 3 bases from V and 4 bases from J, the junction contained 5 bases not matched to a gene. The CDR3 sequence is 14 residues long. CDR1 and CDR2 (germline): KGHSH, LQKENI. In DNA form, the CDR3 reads TGTGCCAGCTCACCCATCGACAGGGTCACTGAAGCTTTCTTT. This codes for CASSPIDRVTEAFF.

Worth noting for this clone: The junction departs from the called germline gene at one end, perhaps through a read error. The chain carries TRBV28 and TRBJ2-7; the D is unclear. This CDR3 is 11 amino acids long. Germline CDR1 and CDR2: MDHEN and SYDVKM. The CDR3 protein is CASTLHYEQYF. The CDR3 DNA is TGTGCCAGCACTTTACACTACGAGCAGTACTTC. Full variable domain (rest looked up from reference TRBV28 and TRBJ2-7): DVKVTQSSRYLVKRTGEKVFLECVQDMDHENMFWYRQDPGLGLRLIYFSYDVKMKEKGDIPEGYSVSREKKERFSLILESASTNQTSMYLCASTLHYEQYFGPGTRLTVT.

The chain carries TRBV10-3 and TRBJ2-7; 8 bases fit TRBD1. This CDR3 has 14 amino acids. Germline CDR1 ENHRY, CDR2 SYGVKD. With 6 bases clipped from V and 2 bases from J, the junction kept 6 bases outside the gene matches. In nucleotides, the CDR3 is TGTGCCATCAGCAAGGGACAGGAGACCTACGAGCAGTACTTC. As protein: CAISKGQETYEQYF.

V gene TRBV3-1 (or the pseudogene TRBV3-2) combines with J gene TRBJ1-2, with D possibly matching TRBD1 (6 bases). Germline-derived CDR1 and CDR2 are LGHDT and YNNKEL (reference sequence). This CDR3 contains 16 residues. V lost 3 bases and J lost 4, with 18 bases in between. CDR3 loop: CASSHTTQGWGYGYTF. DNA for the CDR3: TGTGCCAGCAGCCATACAACACAGGGATGGGGCTATGGCTACACCTTC.

As DNA, the CDR3 is TGTGCCAGCAGCTTAGTGACGGGCAATGAGCAGTTCTTC. Amino acid sequence: CASSLVTGNEQFF. The genes are TRBV7-6 and TRBJ2-1; D gene ambiguous. Germline-derived CDR1 and CDR2 are SGHVS and FNYEAQ. Trimming left V 1 base short and J 6 bases short, with 7 bases between. CDR3 length: 13 amino acids.

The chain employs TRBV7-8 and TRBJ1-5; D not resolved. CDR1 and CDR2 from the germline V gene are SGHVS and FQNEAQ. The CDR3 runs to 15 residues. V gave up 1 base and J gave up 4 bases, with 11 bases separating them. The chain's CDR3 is CASSLVAQTNQPQHF. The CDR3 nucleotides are TGTGCCAGCAGCTTAGTCGCGCAAACGAATCAGCCCCAGCATTTT.

The CDR3 DNA follows: TGTGCCAGCAAGGTTAGCGGGGCCCTGGGCAATGAGCAGTTCTTC. It yields the protein CASKVSGALGNEQFF. V usage is TRBV3-1 (or the pseudogene TRBV3-2) and J usage is TRBJ2-1, with TRBD2 identical over 8 bases. Germline CDR1 LGHDT, CDR2 YNNKEL (reference sequence). Unmatched junction bases numbered 11, after V lost 7 bases and J lost 6 bases. The CDR3 is made up of 15 amino acids.

The CDR3 region has the DNA TGTGCCAGTAGTATAATTGCTAGCGGGGGGGCCTATACCTACGAGCAGTACTTC. It yields the protein CASSIIASGGAYTYEQYF. The chain joins TRBV19 to TRBJ2-7; 12 bases agree with TRBD2. Germline loops: CDR1 LNHDA, CDR2 SQIVND (reference sequence). Trimming at V came to 2 bases and at J to 2 bases, leaving 10 bases not matched to a gene. The CDR3 is 18 amino acids.

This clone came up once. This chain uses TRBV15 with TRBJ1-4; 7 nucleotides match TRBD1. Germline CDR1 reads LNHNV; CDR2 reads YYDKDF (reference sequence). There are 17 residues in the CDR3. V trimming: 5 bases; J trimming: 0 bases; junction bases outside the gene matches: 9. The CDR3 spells CATSLIGTAATNEKLFF. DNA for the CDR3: TGTGCCACCAGCCTCATCGGGACAGCTGCAACTAATGAAAAACTGTTTTTT.

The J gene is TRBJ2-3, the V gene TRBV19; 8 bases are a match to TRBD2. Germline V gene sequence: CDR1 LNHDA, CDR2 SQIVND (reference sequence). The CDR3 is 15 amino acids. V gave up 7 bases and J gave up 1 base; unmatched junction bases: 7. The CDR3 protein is CASTRSGGRTDTQYF. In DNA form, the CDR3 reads TGTGCCAGTACCCGGAGCGGGGGCCGCACAGATACGCAGTATTTT.

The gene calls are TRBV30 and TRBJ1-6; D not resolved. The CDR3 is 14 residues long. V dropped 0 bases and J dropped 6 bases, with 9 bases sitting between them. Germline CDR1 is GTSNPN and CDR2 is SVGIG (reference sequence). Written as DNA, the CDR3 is TGTGCCTGGAGTGTCCATTACACTAATTCACCCCTCCACTTT. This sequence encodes CAWSVHYTNSPLHF.

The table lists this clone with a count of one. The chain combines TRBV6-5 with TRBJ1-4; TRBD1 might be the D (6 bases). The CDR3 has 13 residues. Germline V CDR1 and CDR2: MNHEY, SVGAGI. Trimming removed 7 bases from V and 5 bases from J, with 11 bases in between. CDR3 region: CASTKGGNEKLFF. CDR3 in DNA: TGTGCCAGCACGAAGGGGGGGAATGAAAAACTGTTTTTT.

CDR3 bases: TGCGCCAGCAGCCCGGCGGGGTCTCAGCCCCAGCATTTT. Protein: CASSPAGSQPQHF. The chain links TRBV5-1 to TRBJ1-5; no firm D call. The germline CDR1 and CDR2 sequences are SGHRS and YFSETQ. This CDR3 region has 13 residues. The V and J ends lost 4 bases and 6 bases respectively, with 11 bases between them.

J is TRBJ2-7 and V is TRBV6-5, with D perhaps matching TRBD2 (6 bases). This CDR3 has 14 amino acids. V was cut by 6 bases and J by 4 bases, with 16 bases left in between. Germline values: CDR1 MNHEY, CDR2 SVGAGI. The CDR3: CASSRVAENYEQYF. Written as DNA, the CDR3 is TGTGCCAGCAGCCGGGTAGCGGAAAATTACGAGCAGTACTTC.

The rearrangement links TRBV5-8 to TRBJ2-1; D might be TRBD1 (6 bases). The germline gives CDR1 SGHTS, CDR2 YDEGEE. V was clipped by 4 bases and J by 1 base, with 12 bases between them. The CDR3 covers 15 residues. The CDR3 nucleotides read TGTGCCAGCAGCCGCAGGGGATTATCCTACAATGAGCAGTTCTTC. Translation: CASSRRGLSYNEQFF.

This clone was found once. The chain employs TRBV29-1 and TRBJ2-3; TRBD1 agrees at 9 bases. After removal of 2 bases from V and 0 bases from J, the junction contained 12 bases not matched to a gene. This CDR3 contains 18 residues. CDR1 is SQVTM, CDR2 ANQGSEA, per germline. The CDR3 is CSVETVGTGSFSTDTQYF. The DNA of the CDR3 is TGCAGCGTTGAAACCGTCGGGACAGGGTCCTTTAGCACAGATACGCAGTATTTT.

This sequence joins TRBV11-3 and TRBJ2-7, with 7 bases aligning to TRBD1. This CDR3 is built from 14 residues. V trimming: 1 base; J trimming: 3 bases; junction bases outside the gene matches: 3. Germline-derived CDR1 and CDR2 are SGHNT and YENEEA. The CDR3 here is CASSLAGQVYEQYF. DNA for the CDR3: TGTGCCAGCAGCTTAGCCGGACAGGTCTACGAGCAGTACTTC.

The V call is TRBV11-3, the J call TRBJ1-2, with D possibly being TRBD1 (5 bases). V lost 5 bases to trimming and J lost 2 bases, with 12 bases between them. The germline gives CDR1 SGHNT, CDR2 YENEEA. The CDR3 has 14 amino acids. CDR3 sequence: CASSTTGGNYGYTF. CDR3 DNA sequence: TGTGCCAGCAGCACAACGGGGGGGAACTATGGCTACACCTTC.

The CDR3 reads CASSLRGPYEQYF. The CDR3 bases are TGTGCCAGCAGTTTGCGGGGGCCCTACGAGCAGTACTTC. The chain carries TRBV12-3 or TRBV12-4 and TRBJ2-7; maybe TRBD2 (7 bases). Deletions cut 3 bases from V and 2 bases from J, with 8 bases between. This CDR3 comprises 13 residues.

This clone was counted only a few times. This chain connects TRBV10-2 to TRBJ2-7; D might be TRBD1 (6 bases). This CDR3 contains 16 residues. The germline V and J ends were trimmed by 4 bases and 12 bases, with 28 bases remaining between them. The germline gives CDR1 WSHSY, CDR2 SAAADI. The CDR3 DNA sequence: TGCGCCAGCAGTGGAAGGGACACTGCCCAGTTTCTACGTCCGTACTTC. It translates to CASSGRDTAQFLRPYF.

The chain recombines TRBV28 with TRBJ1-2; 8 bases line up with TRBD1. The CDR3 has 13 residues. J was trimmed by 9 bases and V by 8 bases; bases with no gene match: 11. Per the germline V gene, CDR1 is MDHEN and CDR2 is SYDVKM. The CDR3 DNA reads TGTGCCAGCTTCGTTTCCGGGACAGGACGCTACACCTTC. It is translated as CASFVSGTGRYTF.

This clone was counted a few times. The CDR3 region is CASSVGGTDTQYF. The DNA of the CDR3 is TGTGCCAGCAGCGTCGGGGGCACAGATACGCAGTATTTT. The V gene is TRBV27, the J gene TRBJ2-3; D perhaps matches TRBD2 (5 bases). From germline, CDR1 is MNHEY and CDR2 SMNVEV (reference sequence). The CDR3 is made up of 13 amino acids. The V end lost 6 bases, the J end lost 1 base, and 8 bases lay between the germline ends.

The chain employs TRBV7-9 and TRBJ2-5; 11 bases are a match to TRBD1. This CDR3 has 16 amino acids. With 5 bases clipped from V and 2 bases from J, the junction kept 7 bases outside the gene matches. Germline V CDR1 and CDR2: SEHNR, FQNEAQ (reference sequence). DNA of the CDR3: TGTGCCAGCAGCCGCCCCAGGGACAGGGGGCAAGAGACCCAGTACTTC. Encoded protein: CASSRPRDRGQETQYF.

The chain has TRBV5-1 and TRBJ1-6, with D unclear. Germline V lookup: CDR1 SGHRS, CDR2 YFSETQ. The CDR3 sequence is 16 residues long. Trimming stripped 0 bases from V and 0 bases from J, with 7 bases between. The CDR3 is CASSLAGSSYNSPLHF. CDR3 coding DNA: TGCGCCAGCAGCTTGGCGGGGAGCTCCTATAATTCACCCCTCCACTTT. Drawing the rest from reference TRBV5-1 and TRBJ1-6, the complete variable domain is KAGVTQTPRYLIKTRGQQVTLSCSPISGHRSVSWYQQTPGQGLQFLFEYFSETQRNKGNFPGRFSGRQFSNSRSEMNVSTLELGDSALYLCASSLAGSSYNSPLHFGNGTRLTVT.

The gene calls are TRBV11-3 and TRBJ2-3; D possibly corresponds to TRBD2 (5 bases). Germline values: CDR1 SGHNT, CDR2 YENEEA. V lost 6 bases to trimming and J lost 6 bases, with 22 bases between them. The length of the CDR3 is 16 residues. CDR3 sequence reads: CASRRRDSRGSDTQYF. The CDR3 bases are TGTGCCAGCAGACGTCGAGACTCACGAGGGAGTGATACGCAGTATTTT.

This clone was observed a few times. The CDR3 bases are TGTGCCAGCAGTCTTGGCGGGGGGGCCACCTACGAGCAGTACTTC. Translation gives CASSLGGGATYEQYF. V is TRBV6-6 and J is TRBJ2-7; 9 nucleotides align to TRBD2. The length of the CDR3 is 15 residues. Germline V CDR1 and CDR2: MNHNY, SVGAGI (reference sequence). J was trimmed by 2 bases and V by 5 bases; bases with no gene match: 7.

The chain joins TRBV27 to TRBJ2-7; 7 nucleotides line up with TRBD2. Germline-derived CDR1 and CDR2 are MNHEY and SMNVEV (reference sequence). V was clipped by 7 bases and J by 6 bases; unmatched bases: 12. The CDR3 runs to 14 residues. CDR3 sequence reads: CASMAGRLAGEQYF. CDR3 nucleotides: TGTGCCAGCATGGCAGGTAGACTAGCCGGCGAGCAGTACTTC.

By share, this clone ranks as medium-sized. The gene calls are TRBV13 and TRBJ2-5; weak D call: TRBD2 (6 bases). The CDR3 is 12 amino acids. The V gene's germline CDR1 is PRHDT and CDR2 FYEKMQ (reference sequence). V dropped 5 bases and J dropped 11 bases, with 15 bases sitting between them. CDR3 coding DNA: TGTGCCAGCAGCATAGACTCAAGCGGGCAGTACTTC. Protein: CASSIDSSGQYF.